This is a list of T cell receptor beta chains from one sample in a study of ipilimumab plus nivolumab after autologous stem cell transplantation. Produced via immunoSEQ multiplex PCR; TCRdb's table is partial and in-frame only. The data contain about 43,000 clones, nearly 90% of them seen just once; the ten biggest clones take up roughly 1%. The specimen was PBMCs, collected in a trial of ipilimumab plus nivolumab as post-transplant consolidation. These TCRs come from a male donor with multiple myeloma. The CDR3 runs from the conserved cysteine through the conserved F or W. D genes are given only for firm matches. Size tells how often a clone was seen (once, few, many) or the class of an expanded clone, and some rows leave it out.

J gene | clone size | D gene | V gene | CDR3 protein | CDR3 DNA
TRBJ2-7 | . | TRBD1 | TRBV10-1 | CASSDHRGPYEQYF | TGCGCCAGCAGTGACCACAGGGGACCCTACGAGCAGTACTTC
TRBJ2-1 | . | . | TRBV6-5 | CASRTGDSGEQFF | TGTGCCAGCAGGACAGGAGACTCGGGGGAGCAGTTCTTC
TRBJ2-5 | . | . | TRBV5-6 | CASSRQGGTQYF | TGTGCCAGCAGCCGGCAGGGAGGGACCCAGTACTTC
TRBJ2-5 | . | TRBD2 | TRBV11-1 | CASSSSAGGQETQYF | TGTGCCAGCAGCTCTTCAGCGGGGGGCCAAGAGACCCAGTACTTC
TRBJ2-3 | . | . | TRBV28 | CASSLLADTQYF | TGTGCCAGCAGTTTATTGGCGGATACGCAGTATTTT
TRBJ1-6 | . | . | TRBV30 | CAWCIGGSPLHF | TGTGCCTGGTGCATTGGCGGTTCACCCCTCCACTTT
TRBJ1-5 | . | . | TRBV19 | CASSNQDSPRHF | TGTGCCAGTAGCAATCAGGACAGCCCCAGGCATTTT
TRBJ2-7 | . | TRBD1 | TRBV7-3 | CASSPGGTATYEQYF | TGTGCCAGCAGCCCAGGTGGGACAGCAACCTACGAGCAGTACTTC
TRBJ2-1 | . | . | TRBV27 | CASRGRPVVGEQFF | TGTGCCAGCAGGGGCCGACCCGTCGTCGGTGAGCAGTTCTTC
TRBJ2-7 | . | TRBD2 | TRBV29-1 | CSVVGEGTTEQYF | TGCAGCGTTGTTGGGGAAGGGACTACCGAGCAGTACTTC
TRBJ1-4 | . | . | TRBV2 | CASSPGVTNEKLFF | TGTGCCAGCAGTCCAGGGGTTACTAATGAAAAACTGTTTTTT
TRBJ1-1 | few | . | TRBV6-5 | CASSLREDEAFF | TGTGCCAGCAGTTTAAGGGAGGATGAAGCTTTCTTT
TRBJ2-3 | . | . | TRBV5-1 | CASSLTPGDGTDTQYF | TGCGCCAGCAGCTTGACCCCTGGGGACGGCACAGATACGCAGTATTTT
TRBJ2-3 | . | TRBD2 | TRBV19 | CASSVLAGAPGTQYF | TGTGCCAGTAGTGTTCTAGCGGGAGCCCCGGGGACGCAGTATTTT
TRBJ1-2 | . | . | TRBV18 | CASSTAQGQRGYTF | TGTGCCAGCTCAACCGCCCAGGGCCAGCGTGGCTACACCTTC
TRBJ2-5 | . | TRBD2 | TRBV5-4 | CASSLPSGRTETQYF | TGTGCCAGCAGCTTACCTAGCGGGAGGACGGAGACCCAGTACTTC
TRBJ1-5 | . | TRBD1 | TRBV7-2 | CASSARQGPSSQHF | TGTGCCAGCAGCGCCAGACAGGGGCCCTCGTCCCAGCATTTT
TRBJ1-2 | . | TRBD1 | TRBV30 | CAWRGTGLYGYTF | TGTGCCTGGAGAGGGACAGGGCTATATGGCTACACCTTC
TRBJ2-4 | . | . | TRBV4-2 | CASSQDQERGKNIQYF | TGTGCCAGCAGCCAAGATCAAGAACGGGGAAAAAACATTCAGTACTTC